The source of this T cell receptor beta chain is a study of blood T cell repertoires in COVID-19. Overall study context: Specimens from acute and convalescent COVID-19 originated in the United States, Italy and Spain. Sources were T cells, B-cell-depleted T cells, or PBMCs; the material itself was cDNA or gDNA.

CDR1 is SGHKS and CDR2 is YYEKEE in the germline V gene (reference sequence). The V gene lost 4 bases and the J gene lost 1 base, with 18 bases spanning the gap. The CDR3 length is 16 residues. During active infection, Seattle patients enrolled and were then monitored through disease. The table came from immunoSEQ multiplex PCR; TCRdb's copy has only in-frame clones and leaves some out. Of 45,000 to 50,000 clones in the sample, approximately 83% were seen once. The J gene is TRBJ2-7, the V gene TRBV5-5; D may be TRBD1 (6 bases). Specimen: peripheral blood. This receptor was identified in a woman aged 80 or over with COVID-19, enrolled during active disease. The CDR3 bases are TGTGCCAGCAGCCCAGCTGACAGGCGGATTTCCTACGAGCAGTACTTC. As protein: CASSPADRRISYEQYF.